Below are 23 T cell receptor beta chains sequenced from a single sample in a study of spatial heterogeneity in lung cancer. Notes on the study in general: Mutation counts in tumors were tracked by counts of expanded intratumoral alpha and beta TCRs.

MiXCR was run by TCRdb on the 5' RACE reads, yielding one entry per CDR3 protein. The sample carries 15,000 to 20,000 distinct CDR3 sequences, approximately 5.8% recorded once. Which antigens these TCRs recognize remains unknown. Time point meaning: sample taken at primary tumor resection. Sequenced material: lung tumor tissue, taken at surgery. Receptor source: a female donor with early-stage non-small cell lung cancer.

A word on this clonotype: This beta chain was picked up by a library intended for alpha chains and is off target, so its count carries little meaning. This chain connects TRBV6-1 to TRBJ1-5; D uncertain. The CDR3 consists of 13 residues. Germline lookup yields CDR1 MNHNS and CDR2 SASEGT. V was shortened by 7 bases and J by 3 bases, with 10 bases between the two germline ends. The CDR3 loop is CASTPTNNQPQHF. CDR3 sequence (DNA): TGTGCCAGCACTCCGACGAACAATCAGCCCCAGCATTTT.

Points on this clonotype: This beta chain lies outside the target of a library built for alpha chains; its clone size means little. CDR3 amino acids: CASSRPGQGALGRASTDTQYF. The CDR3 nucleotides are TGCGCCAGCAGCCGCCCTGGACAGGGGGCTTTAGGGCGGGCTAGCACAGATACGCAGTATTTT. The chain links TRBV5-1 to TRBJ2-3; 11 bases are a match to TRBD1. The CDR3 has 21 amino acids. From germline, CDR1 is SGHRS and CDR2 YFSETQ. The J segment lost 0 bases and the V segment lost 4 bases, leaving 19 bases of the junction unmatched.

With respect to this clonotype: A library made for alpha chains picked up this beta chain off target, so its size means little. This chain connects TRBV5-1 to TRBJ1-1; 8 bases are shared with TRBD1. The CDR3 runs 16 residues. With 3 bases clipped from V and 6 bases from J, the junction kept 13 bases outside the gene matches. CDR1 and CDR2 from the germline V gene are SGHRS and YFSETQ. CDR3 amino acids: CASSSYMVQGAAEAFF. In DNA form, the CDR3 reads TGCGCCAGCAGCTCCTACATGGTGCAGGGGGCGGCTGAAGCTTTCTTT.

Worth noting for this clonotype: This beta chain is off target for a library built for alpha chains, so its abundance means little. The gene calls are TRBV7-3 and TRBJ2-3; the match to TRBD2 covers 15 bases. V lost 3 bases, J lost 2 bases, and 6 bases stayed unmatched. The CDR3 runs 18 residues. Germline V gene lookup returns CDR1 SGHTA and CDR2 FQGTGA. CDR3 coding DNA: TGTGCCAGCAGCTTTCTCGGACTAGCGGGAGGGATCACAGATACGCAGTATTTT. Translating gives CASSFLGLAGGITDTQYF. Supplemented by reference TRBV7-3 and TRBJ2-3, the full variable domain reads GAGVSQTPSNKVTEKGKYVELRCDPISGHTALYWYRQSLGQGPEFLIYFQGTGAADDSGLPNDRFFAVRPEGSVSTLKIQRTERGDSAVYLCASSFLGLAGGITDTQYFGPGTRLTVL.

There are many counts of this clonotype. A library made for alpha chains picked up this beta chain off target, so its size means little. The V and J genes are TRBV5-1 and TRBJ2-7; D perhaps matches TRBD2 (5 bases). Trimming removed 4 bases from V and 2 bases from J, with 16 bases in between. CDR3 size: 15 residues. In germline, CDR1 is SGHRS, CDR2 YFSETQ. The CDR3 sequence is CASSPGGGLPYEQYF. CDR3 nucleotide sequence: TGCGCCAGCAGCCCGGGCGGTGGACTGCCCTACGAGCAGTACTTC.

This clonotype was recorded at least ten times. The size of this beta chain means little, since it is a stray read in a library made for alpha chains. The V call is TRBV5-1, the J call TRBJ2-1; 8 nucleotides line up with TRBD2. Germline V gene lookup returns CDR1 SGHRS and CDR2 YFSETQ. Trimming took 4 bases from V and 4 from J; bases not matched to a gene: 10. CDR3 length: 16 residues. The CDR3 loop is CASSPSWGTSYNEQFF. The DNA of the CDR3 is TGCGCCAGCAGCCCATCGTGGGGGACTAGTTACAATGAGCAGTTCTTC. The full variable domain, with the rest looked up from reference TRBV5-1 and TRBJ2-1, is KAGVTQTPRYLIKTRGQQVTLSCSPISGHRSVSWYQQTPGQGLQFLFEYFSETQRNKGNFPGRFSGRQFSNSRSEMNVSTLELGDSALYLCASSPSWGTSYNEQFFGPGTRLTVL.

Concerning this clonotype itself: This may come from a read error, since a much larger clone is one base off. Since it is a stray read in a library aimed at alpha chains, this beta chain has a size that is not meaningful. The chain recombines TRBV28 with TRBJ2-2; weak D call: TRBD1 (5 bases). V was clipped by 3 bases and J by 4 bases, with 21 bases between them. Germline CDR1 is MDHEN and CDR2 is SYDVKM. There are 18 residues in the CDR3. The CDR3 spells CASSFSWLDQQGTGELFF. CDR3 coding DNA: TGTGCCAGCAGTTTTTCTTGGCTGGACCAGCAGGGCACCGGGGAGCTGTTTTTT.

This clonotype was counted ten times or more. As an off-target read in a library built for alpha chains, this beta chain has a frequency of little significance. The J gene is TRBJ2-1, the V gene TRBV3-1; 13 positions agree with TRBD2. The CDR3 contains 16 residues. V trimming: 3 bases; J trimming: 8 bases; junction bases outside the gene matches: 7. CDR1 is LGHDT, CDR2 YNNKEL, per germline (reference sequence). CDR3 DNA: TGTGCCAGCAGCCACCTCCGGACTAGCGGGAGCGATGAGCAGTTCTTC. It codes for CASSHLRTSGSDEQFF.

This clonotype was recorded at least ten times. This beta chain is off target for a library built for alpha chains, so its abundance means little. This chain connects TRBV6-4 to TRBJ1-6, with D possibly matching TRBD1 (5 bases). The CDR3 loop spans 15 amino acids. Germline CDR1 reads MRHNA; CDR2 reads SNTAGT. With 2 bases removed from V and 5 bases from J, the gap between germline ends came to 10 bases. The chain's CDR3 is CASSDRPGDNSPLHF. The DNA of the CDR3 is TGTGCCAGCAGTGACCGTCCGGGGGATAATTCACCCCTCCACTTT.

At least ten counts were recorded for this clonotype. This beta chain is a stray read from a library made for alpha chains; its abundance is not meaningful. This chain uses TRBV20-1 with TRBJ2-7; 12 bases align to TRBD2. The germline V gene has CDR1 DFQATT and CDR2 SNEGSKA (reference sequence). Trimming at V came to 5 bases and at J to 5 bases, leaving 7 bases not matched to a gene. The CDR3 length is 14 residues. The CDR3 spells CSAPRTSGTHEQYF. CDR3 sequence (DNA): TGCAGTGCTCCCCGGACTAGCGGGACCCACGAGCAGTACTTC.

This clonotype has a count of ten or more. The size of this beta chain means little, since it is a stray read in a library made for alpha chains. The chain has TRBV9 and TRBJ2-6; no clear D gene. Germline V gene sequence: CDR1 SGDLS, CDR2 YYNGEE. The CDR3 length is 18 residues. Deletions cut 4 bases from V and 0 bases from J, with 17 bases between. The CDR3: CASSPSVQASSGANVLTF. The CDR3 DNA sequence: TGTGCCAGCAGCCCTAGTGTGCAGGCCAGCTCTGGGGCCAACGTCCTGACTTTC.

Worth noting for this clonotype: With the library built for alpha chains, this beta chain is off target and its frequency is not meaningful. The chain has TRBV20-1 and TRBJ2-3; D is unclear. CDR1 and CDR2 (germline): DFQATT, SNEGSKA (reference sequence). V was clipped by 7 bases and J by 0 bases, with 5 bases between them. The CDR3 length is 11 residues. The CDR3 DNA follows: TGCAGTGGTGGTAGCACAGATACGCAGTATTTT. Amino acid sequence: CSGGSTDTQYF.

This clonotype was seen a handful of times. This beta chain is a stray sequence in a library constructed for alpha chains; its clone size is not meaningful. V and J are TRBV28 and TRBJ2-5; tentative D call: TRBD1 (6 bases). V dropped 5 bases and J dropped 6 bases, with 13 bases sitting between them. Germline lookup yields CDR1 MDHEN and CDR2 SYDVKM. The CDR3 contains 13 residues. The CDR3, as DNA: TGTGCCAGCAGTCAGGCAGGGACAAAGACCCAGTACTTC. Translated, it gives CASSQAGTKTQYF.

Concerning this clonotype itself: As an off-target read in a library built for alpha chains, this beta chain has a frequency of little significance. The chain has TRBV10-3 and TRBJ2-2, with a possible D match to TRBD2 (5 bases). Trimming pared 3 bases from V and 7 bases from J, leaving 12 bases between. CDR3 size: 14 residues. The germline V gene encodes CDR1 ENHRY and CDR2 SYGVKD. The CDR3 protein is CAISERGSGGELFF. The CDR3 DNA reads as TGTGCCATCAGTGAACGAGGGAGTGGCGGGGAGCTGTTTTTT.

This clonotype showed up many times. The library was built for alpha chains, so this beta chain is an off-target read and its size means little. The rearrangement links TRBV28 to TRBJ2-5; D remains ambiguous. Trimming left V 9 bases short and J 2 bases short, with 13 bases between. Germline values: CDR1 MDHEN, CDR2 SYDVKM. The CDR3 is 13 residues long. The CDR3 here is CASLDGSQETQYF. The CDR3 region has the DNA TGTGCCAGTCTCGACGGGTCGCAAGAGACCCAGTACTTC.

This clonotype was counted between two and nine times. Since it is a stray read in a library aimed at alpha chains, this beta chain has a size that is not meaningful. The V and J genes are TRBV6-5 and TRBJ2-3; the match to TRBD2 covers 12 bases. The J segment lost 0 bases and the V segment lost 4 bases, leaving 5 bases of the junction unmatched. This CDR3 spans 17 amino acids. CDR1 and CDR2 (germline): MNHEY, SVGAGI. Here the CDR3 reads CASSSPGLAGSTDTQYF. CDR3 bases: TGTGCCAGCAGTTCCCCGGGACTAGCGGGCAGCACAGATACGCAGTATTTT.

Concerning this clonotype itself: This beta chain came through as a stray read in a library set up for alpha chains, and its size says little. V gene TRBV7-3 combines with J gene TRBJ2-7; 9 bases align to TRBD2. CDR3 length equals 15 residues. The junction had 10 bases not matched to a gene; V was cut back by 5 bases and J by 5 bases. CDR1 is SGHTA and CDR2 is FQGTGA in the germline V gene. CDR3 protein: CASSPGASGIHEQYF. The CDR3 DNA follows: TGTGCCAGCAGCCCAGGGGCTAGCGGGATCCACGAGCAGTACTTC.

Ten or more counts support this clonotype. The size of this beta chain means little, since it is a stray read in a library made for alpha chains. V is TRBV19 and J is TRBJ2-7; 7 bases fit TRBD2. Germline V gene sequence: CDR1 LNHDA, CDR2 SQIVND (reference sequence). The CDR3 sequence is 15 residues long. J gave up 0 bases and V 10 bases, and 12 bases lay outside the gene matches. The CDR3 DNA reads TGTGCCACTAAAAGCTCCGGGACTAACTCCTACGAGCAGTACTTC. The encoded protein is CATKSSGTNSYEQYF.

This clonotype has ten or more counts. A library made for alpha chains picked up this beta chain off target, so its size means little. This sequence joins TRBV29-1 and TRBJ1-2; no reliable D call. Trimming shortened V by 7 bases and J by 4 bases, and 16 bases separated the two germline ends. Germline CDR1 reads SQVTM; CDR2 reads ANQGSEA. The CDR3 totals 13 residues. CDR3: CSGLDWTGYGYTF. The CDR3 bases are TGCAGCGGACTTGATTGGACTGGCTATGGCTACACCTTC.

This clonotype was recorded many times. This beta chain turned up in a library designed for alpha chains; as an off-target read, its abundance says little. The rearrangement uses TRBV28 and TRBJ2-7, with D possibly matching TRBD1 (5 bases). This CDR3 comprises 14 residues. V shed 6 bases and J shed 2 bases, with 14 bases lying between them. Per the germline V gene, CDR1 is MDHEN and CDR2 is SYDVKM. CDR3 sequence reads: CASSLGAVAYEQYF. The CDR3 nucleotides read TGTGCCAGCAGCCTAGGGGCAGTAGCCTACGAGCAGTACTTC. The whole variable domain, remainder taken from reference TRBV28 and TRBJ2-7, is DVKVTQSSRYLVKRTGEKVFLECVQDMDHENMFWYRQDPGLGLRLIYFSYDVKMKEKGDIPEGYSVSREKKERFSLILESASTNQTSMYLCASSLGAVAYEQYFGPGTRLTVT.

This clonotype was detected ten times or more. For a library built for alpha chains, this beta chain is a stray read; little rests on its size. The chain joins TRBV20-1 to TRBJ2-5; the match to TRBD2 covers 11 bases. The CDR3 extends over 18 amino acids. V shed 0 bases, J shed 5 bases, and the junction held 14 bases outside the gene matches. The V gene's germline CDR1 is DFQATT and CDR2 SNEGSKA (reference sequence). The chain's CDR3 is CSARDRGTSGFPRETQYF. CDR3 nucleotides: TGCAGTGCTAGAGATCGGGGGACTAGCGGTTTCCCAAGGGAGACCCAGTACTTC.

This clonotype has ten or more counts. This beta chain represents an off-target read in a library built for alpha chains; its size is of limited meaning. CDR3: CASSLWDYGYTF. Written as DNA, the CDR3 is TGTGCCAGCAGCTTATGGGACTATGGCTACACCTTC. The V gene is TRBV7-9, the J gene TRBJ1-2; D gene unclear. Germline assignment: CDR1 SEHNR and CDR2 FQNEAQ (reference sequence). V was trimmed by 2 bases and J by 3 bases, leaving 4 bases between them. There are 12 residues in the CDR3. The whole variable domain, filled in from reference TRBV7-9 and TRBJ1-2, reads DTGVSQNPRHKITKRGQNVTFRCDPISEHNRLYWYRQTLGQGPEFLTYFQNEAQLEKSRLLSDRFSAERPKGSFSTLEIQRTEQGDSAMYLCASSLWDYGYTFGSGTRLTVV.

This clonotype was observed many times. The library was prepared for alpha chains; this beta chain is a stray read, so its frequency means little. The gene calls are TRBV19 and TRBJ2-5; tentatively, D is TRBD2 (5 bases). Germline CDR1 reads LNHDA; CDR2 reads SQIVND (reference sequence). This CDR3 has 14 residues. V was clipped by 5 bases and J by 2 bases, with 12 bases between them. The CDR3 DNA reads TGTGCCAGTAGTCTACTGAGCGGACAAGAGACCCAGTACTTC. It codes for CASSLLSGQETQYF.